The clone carrying this TCR beta chain was counted at least ten times. The antigen is unknown. This entry belongs to a study of T-cell reconstitution after alpha-beta-depleted transplantation in children. Study results and limitations: Hyperexpanded clones declined; after one year, newly produced T cells mostly supplied diversity.

Molecular barcoding with unique molecular identifiers was used for the TCRbeta library. TCRdb reprocessed the PCR reads with MiXCR, giving one entry per CDR3 protein. The sample yields approximately 290,000 distinct CDR3 sequences, roughly 11% seen once. Sequencing used peripheral blood, obtained 180 days after TCRalphabeta/CD19-depleted stem cell transplant. This receptor was obtained from a male patient aged 2-10 years who had a stem cell transplant for chronic granulomatous disease, so the T cells may come from the graft donor.

The DNA of the CDR3 is TGTGCCAGCAGGTTCACTACAACTAGCGGGAGTTCGGATACGCAGTATTTT. This codes for CASRFTTTSGSSDTQYF. The genes are TRBV12-3 or TRBV12-4 and TRBJ2-3; TRBD2 matches at 11 bases. CDR3 size: 17 residues. With 6 bases clipped from V and 6 bases from J, the junction kept 14 bases outside the gene matches.